This is a list of T cell receptor beta chains from one sample in a study of CD8 T cells in cerebrospinal fluid in Alzheimer's disease. TCRdb derives one entry per CDR3 protein from the 10x single-cell sequencing reads, leaving out DNA. The sample table sets out roughly 1,500 distinct CDR3 sequences. Material: cerebrospinal fluid. The origin of the receptors is a human donor in good health. The CDR3 runs from the conserved cysteine through the conserved F or W. Rows may omit the clone size; those that give it use once, few, many or a size class.

>TRBV7-9|medium-sized|TRBJ2-5
CASSFLEGGFETQYF
>TRBV5-6|medium-sized|TRBJ2-1
CASSAGTSQYNEQFF
>TRBV3-1|large|TRBJ2-7
CASRRSAGGSYEQYF
>TRBV20-1|NA|TRBJ2-1
CSARGWRNFNEQFF
>TRBV19|NA|TRBJ2-5
CASSIPSGGSIMRETQYF
>TRBV7-7|medium-sized|TRBJ2-5
CASSPSGTGETQYF
>TRBV6-6|medium-sized|TRBJ1-2
CASNPSGDSNYGYTF
>TRBV28|large|TRBJ2-1
CASSFVSSGFDEQFF
>TRBV5-1|large|TRBJ2-2
CASSSGTGELFF
>TRBV20-1|medium-sized|TRBJ1-4
CSASNIALNEKLFF
>TRBV20-1|medium-sized|TRBJ2-1
CSARVLAGQNEQFF
>TRBV11-1|NA|TRBJ2-7
CASSLAPPDEQYF
>TRBV20-1|medium-sized|TRBJ1-5
CSAYAPDSNQPQHF
>TRBV4-3|medium-sized|TRBJ2-7
CASSQIHSSYEQYF
>TRBV4-1|large|TRBJ2-5
CASSQNGGPQETQYF
>TRBV19|NA|TRBJ1-5
CASSVFVGLTQPQHF
>TRBV15|medium-sized|TRBJ1-2
CATSRDGANYGYTF
>TRBV6-5|medium-sized|TRBJ2-7
CASSYSITYEQYF